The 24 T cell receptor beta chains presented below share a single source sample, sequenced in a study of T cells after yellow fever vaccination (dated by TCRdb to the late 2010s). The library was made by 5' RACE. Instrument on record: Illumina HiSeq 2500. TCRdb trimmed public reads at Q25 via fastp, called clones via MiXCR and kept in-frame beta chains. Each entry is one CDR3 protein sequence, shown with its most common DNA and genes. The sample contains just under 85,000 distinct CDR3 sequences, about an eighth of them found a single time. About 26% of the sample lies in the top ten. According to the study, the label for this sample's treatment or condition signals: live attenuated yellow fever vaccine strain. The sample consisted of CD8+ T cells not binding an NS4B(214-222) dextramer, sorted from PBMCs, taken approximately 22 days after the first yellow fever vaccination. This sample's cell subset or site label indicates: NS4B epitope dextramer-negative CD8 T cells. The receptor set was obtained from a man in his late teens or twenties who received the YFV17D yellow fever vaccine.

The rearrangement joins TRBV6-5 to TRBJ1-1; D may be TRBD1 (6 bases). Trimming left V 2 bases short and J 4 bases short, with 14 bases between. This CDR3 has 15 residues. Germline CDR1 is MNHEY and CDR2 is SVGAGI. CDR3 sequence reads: CASSYGGGGGTEAFF. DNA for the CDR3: TGTGCCAGCAGTTACGGTGGAGGGGGTGGCACTGAAGCTTTCTTT.

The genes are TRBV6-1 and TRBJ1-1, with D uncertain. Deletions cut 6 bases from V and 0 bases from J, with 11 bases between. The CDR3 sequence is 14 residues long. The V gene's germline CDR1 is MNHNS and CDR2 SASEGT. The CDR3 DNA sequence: TGTGCCAGCAGCCAGAGTATTCTGAACACTGAAGCTTTCTTT. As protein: CASSQSILNTEAFF.

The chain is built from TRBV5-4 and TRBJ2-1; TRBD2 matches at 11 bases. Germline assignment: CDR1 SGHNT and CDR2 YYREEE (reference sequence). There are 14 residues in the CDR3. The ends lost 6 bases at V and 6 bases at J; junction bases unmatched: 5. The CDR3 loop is CASTRLAGSNEQFF. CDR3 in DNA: TGTGCCAGCACCCGACTAGCGGGGTCCAATGAGCAGTTCTTC.

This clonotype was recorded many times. In nucleotides, the CDR3 is TGTGCCAGCTGCACTCCGGGGGGAACTGAAGCTTTCTTT. It encodes CASCTPGGTEAFF. The J gene is TRBJ1-1, the V gene TRBV27; tentative D call: TRBD1 (5 bases). CDR3 length: 13 amino acids. Trimming removed 8 bases from V and 5 bases from J, with 15 bases in between. CDR1 and CDR2 from the germline V gene are MNHEY and SMNVEV (reference sequence).

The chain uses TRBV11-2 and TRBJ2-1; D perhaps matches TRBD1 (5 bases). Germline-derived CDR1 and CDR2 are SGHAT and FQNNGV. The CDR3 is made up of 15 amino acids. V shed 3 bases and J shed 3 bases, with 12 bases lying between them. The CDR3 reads CASSLGRDFYNEQFF. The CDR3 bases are TGTGCCAGCAGCTTGGGCAGGGATTTCTACAATGAGCAGTTCTTC. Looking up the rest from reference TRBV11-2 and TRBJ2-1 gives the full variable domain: EAGVAQSPRYKIIEKRQSVAFWCNPISGHATLYWYQQILGQGPKLLIQFQNNGVVDDSQLPKDRFSAERLKGVDSTLKIQPAKLEDSAVYLCASSLGRDFYNEQFFGPGTRLTVL.

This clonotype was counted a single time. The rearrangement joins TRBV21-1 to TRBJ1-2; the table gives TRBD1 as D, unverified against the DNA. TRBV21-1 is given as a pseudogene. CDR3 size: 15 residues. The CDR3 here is CASSRQGPPFYSYTF. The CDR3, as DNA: TGTGCCAGCAGCAGACAGGGGCCTCCTTTCTATAGCTACACCTTC.

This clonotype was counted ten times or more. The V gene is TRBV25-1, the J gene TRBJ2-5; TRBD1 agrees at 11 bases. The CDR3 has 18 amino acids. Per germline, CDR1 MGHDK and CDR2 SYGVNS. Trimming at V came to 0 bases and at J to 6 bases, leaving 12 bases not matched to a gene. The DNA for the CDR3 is TGTGCCAGCAGTGAATATAAGGGACAGGGGGTAAGGGCACAGACCCAGTACTTC. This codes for CASSEYKGQGVRAQTQYF.

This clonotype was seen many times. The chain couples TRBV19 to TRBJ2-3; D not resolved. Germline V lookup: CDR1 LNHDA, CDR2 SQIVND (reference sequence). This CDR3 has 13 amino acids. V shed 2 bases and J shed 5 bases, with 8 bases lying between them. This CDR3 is CASSIRPLDTQYF. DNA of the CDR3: TGTGCCAGTAGTATAAGGCCGCTAGATACGCAGTATTTT.

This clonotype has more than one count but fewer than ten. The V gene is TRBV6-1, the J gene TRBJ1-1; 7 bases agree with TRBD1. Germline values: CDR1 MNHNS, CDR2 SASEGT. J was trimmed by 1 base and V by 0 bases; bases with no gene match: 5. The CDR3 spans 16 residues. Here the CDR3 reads CASSEAPGQPNTEAFF. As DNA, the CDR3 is TGTGCCAGCAGTGAAGCGCCGGGACAGCCGAACACTGAAGCTTTCTTT.

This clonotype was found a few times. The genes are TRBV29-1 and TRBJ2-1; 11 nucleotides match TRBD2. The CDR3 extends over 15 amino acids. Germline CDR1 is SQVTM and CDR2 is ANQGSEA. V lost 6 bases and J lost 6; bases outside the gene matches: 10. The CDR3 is CSVRTSGPPSNEQFF. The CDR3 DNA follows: TGCAGCGTAAGGACTAGCGGGCCCCCCAGCAATGAGCAGTTCTTC.

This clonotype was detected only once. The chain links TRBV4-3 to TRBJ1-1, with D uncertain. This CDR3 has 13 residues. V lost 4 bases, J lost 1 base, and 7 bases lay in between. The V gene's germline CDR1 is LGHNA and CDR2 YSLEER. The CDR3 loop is CASSPLQNTEAFF. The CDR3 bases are TGCGCCAGCAGCCCCCTTCAGAACACTGAAGCTTTCTTT.

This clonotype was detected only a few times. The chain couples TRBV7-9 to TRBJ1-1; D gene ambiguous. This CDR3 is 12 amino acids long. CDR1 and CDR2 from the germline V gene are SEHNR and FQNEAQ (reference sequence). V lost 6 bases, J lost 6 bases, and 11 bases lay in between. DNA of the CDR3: TGTGCCAGCAGGGCGAGTCGGGCTGAAGCTTTCTTT. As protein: CASRASRAEAFF.

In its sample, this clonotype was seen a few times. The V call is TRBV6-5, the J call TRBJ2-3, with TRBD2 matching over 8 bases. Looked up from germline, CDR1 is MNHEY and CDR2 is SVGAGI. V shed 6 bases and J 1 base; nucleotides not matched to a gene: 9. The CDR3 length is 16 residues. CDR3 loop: CASSRLDSGGTDTQYF. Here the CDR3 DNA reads TGTGCCAGCAGCCGTCTGGATAGCGGGGGCACAGATACGCAGTATTTT.

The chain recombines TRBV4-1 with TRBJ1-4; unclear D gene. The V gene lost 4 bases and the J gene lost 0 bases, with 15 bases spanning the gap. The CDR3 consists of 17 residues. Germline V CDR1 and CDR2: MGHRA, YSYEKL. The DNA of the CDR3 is TGCGCCAGCAGCCCCGGACGGACGATTGCAACTAATGAAAAACTGTTTTTT. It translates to CASSPGRTIATNEKLFF.

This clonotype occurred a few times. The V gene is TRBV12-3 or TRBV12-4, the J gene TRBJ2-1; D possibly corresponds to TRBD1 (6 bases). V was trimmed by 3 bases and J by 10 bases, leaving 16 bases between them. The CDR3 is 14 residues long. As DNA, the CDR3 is TGTGCCAGCAGTTTTGTACCGGGACACCGGGAGCAGTTCTTC. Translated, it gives CASSFVPGHREQFF.

The CDR3 DNA is TGTGCCAGCAGTTTATATCGGACAGGGGATCAGCCCCAGCATTTT. It translates to CASSLYRTGDQPQHF. V is TRBV12-3 or TRBV12-4 and J is TRBJ1-5; 9 bases agree with TRBD1. V trimming: 2 bases; J trimming: 5 bases; junction bases outside the gene matches: 4. The CDR3 extends over 15 amino acids.

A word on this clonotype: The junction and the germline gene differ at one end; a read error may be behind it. The CDR3 nucleotides read TGTGCCAGCAGCGATTGGGGTTTAGGAGCCAATAACATTCAGTACTTC. Residues: CASSDWGLGANNIQYF. V gene TRBV6-1 combines with J gene TRBJ2-4, with no clear D. The CDR3 spans 16 residues. Germline V gene lookup returns CDR1 MNHNS and CDR2 SASEGT.

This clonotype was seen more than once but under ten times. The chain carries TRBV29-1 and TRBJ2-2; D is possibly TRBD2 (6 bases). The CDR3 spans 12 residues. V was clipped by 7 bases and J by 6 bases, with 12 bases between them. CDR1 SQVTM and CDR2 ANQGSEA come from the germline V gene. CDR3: CSARLGSGELFF. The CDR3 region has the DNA TGCAGCGCTCGACTAGGTTCCGGGGAGCTGTTTTTT.

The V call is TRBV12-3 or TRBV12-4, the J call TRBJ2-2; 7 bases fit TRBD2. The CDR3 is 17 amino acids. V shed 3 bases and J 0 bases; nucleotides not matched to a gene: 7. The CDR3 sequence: CASSLGGRLANTGELFF. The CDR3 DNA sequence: TGTGCCAGCAGTTTGGGGGGGAGGCTCGCGAACACCGGGGAGCTGTTTTTT.

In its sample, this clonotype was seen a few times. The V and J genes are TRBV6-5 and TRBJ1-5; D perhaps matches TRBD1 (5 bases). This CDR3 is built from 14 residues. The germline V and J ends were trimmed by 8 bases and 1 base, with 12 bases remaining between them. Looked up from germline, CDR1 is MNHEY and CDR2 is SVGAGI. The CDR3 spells CASGPRDSNQPQHF. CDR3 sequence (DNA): TGTGCCAGCGGCCCTAGGGACAGCAATCAGCCCCAGCATTTT.

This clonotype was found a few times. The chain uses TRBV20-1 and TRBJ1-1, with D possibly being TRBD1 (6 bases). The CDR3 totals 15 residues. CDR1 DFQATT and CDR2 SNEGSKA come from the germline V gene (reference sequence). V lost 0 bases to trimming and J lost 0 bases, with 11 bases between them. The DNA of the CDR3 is TGCAGTGCTAGAGATCGGTCAGGGGTGAACACTGAAGCTTTCTTT. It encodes CSARDRSGVNTEAFF.

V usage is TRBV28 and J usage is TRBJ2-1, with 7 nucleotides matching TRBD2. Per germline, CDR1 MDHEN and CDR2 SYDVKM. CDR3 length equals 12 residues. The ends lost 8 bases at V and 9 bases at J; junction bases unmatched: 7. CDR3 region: CASRPGGTEQFF. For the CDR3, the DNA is TGTGCCAGCCGCCCCGGGGGGACTGAGCAGTTCTTC.

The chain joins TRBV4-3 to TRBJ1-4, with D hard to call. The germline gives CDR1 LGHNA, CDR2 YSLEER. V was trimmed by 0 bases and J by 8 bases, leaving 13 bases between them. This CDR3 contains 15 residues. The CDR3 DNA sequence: TGCGCCAGCAGCCAAGATTTCGGCGGGGTAGAAAAACTGTTTTTT. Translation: CASSQDFGGVEKLFF.

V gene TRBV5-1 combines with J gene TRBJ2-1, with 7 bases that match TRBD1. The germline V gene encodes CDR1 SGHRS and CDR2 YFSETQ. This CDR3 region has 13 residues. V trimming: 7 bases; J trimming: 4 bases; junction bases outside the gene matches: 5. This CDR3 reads CASRRDSYNEQFF. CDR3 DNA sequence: TGCGCCAGCCGCAGGGACAGTTACAATGAGCAGTTCTTC.